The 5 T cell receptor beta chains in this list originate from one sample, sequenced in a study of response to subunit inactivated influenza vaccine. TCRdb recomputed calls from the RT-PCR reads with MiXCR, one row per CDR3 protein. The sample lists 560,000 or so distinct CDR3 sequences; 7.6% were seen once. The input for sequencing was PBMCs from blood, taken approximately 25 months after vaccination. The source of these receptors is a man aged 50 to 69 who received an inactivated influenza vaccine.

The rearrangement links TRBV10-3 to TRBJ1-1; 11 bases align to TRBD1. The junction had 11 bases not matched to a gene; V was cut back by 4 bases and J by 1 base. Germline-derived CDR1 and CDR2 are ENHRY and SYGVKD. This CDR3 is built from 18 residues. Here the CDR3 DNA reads TGTGCCATCAGTGGACTTTCGGACAGGGGGCTGAAGAACACTGAAGCTTTCTTT. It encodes CAISGLSDRGLKNTEAFF.

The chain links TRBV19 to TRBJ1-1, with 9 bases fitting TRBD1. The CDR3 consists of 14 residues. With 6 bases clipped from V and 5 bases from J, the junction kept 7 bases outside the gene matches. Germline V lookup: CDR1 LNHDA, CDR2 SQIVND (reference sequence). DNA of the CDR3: TGTGCCAGTAGGATACCGGGACAGGGAACTGAAGCTTTCTTT. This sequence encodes CASRIPGQGTEAFF.

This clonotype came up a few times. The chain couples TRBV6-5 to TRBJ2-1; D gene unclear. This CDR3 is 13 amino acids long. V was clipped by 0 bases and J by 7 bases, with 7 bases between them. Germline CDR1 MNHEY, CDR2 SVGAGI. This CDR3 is CASSYSIGNEQFF. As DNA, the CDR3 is TGTGCCAGCAGTTACTCGATAGGAAATGAGCAGTTCTTC.

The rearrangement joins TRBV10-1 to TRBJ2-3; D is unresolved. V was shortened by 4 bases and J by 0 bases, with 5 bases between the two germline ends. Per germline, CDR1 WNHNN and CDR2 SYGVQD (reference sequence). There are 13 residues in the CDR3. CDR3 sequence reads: CASSGSSTDTQYF. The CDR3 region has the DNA TGCGCCAGCAGTGGGTCTAGCACAGATACGCAGTATTTT.

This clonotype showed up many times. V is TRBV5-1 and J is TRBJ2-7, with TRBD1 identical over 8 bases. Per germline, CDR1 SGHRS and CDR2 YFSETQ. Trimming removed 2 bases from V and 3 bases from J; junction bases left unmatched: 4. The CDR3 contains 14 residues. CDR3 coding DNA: TGCGCCAGCAGCTTTGGACAGGGAAACTACGAGCAGTACTTC. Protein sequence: CASSFGQGNYEQYF.